This note documents a single T cell receptor (beta chain) sequence. Its antigen is still unknown. This sample stems from a study of long-term antiretroviral therapy in people with HIV. General observations from the study: Following ART, diversity rose but still fell short of transplant donor controls.

The CDR3 runs to 12 residues. Germline assignment: CDR1 SGHTA and CDR2 FQGNSA. V shed 5 bases, J shed 8 bases, and the junction held 5 bases outside the gene matches. A v3.0 immunoSEQ assay was performed at survey level. Data came from immunoSEQ multiplex PCR; TCRdb stores just in-frame clones and leaves some out. The sample shows about 25,000 clones, 75% to 90% of them seen only once. This clonotype originated in a man over 45 with HIV. This chain uses TRBV7-2 with TRBJ2-5; 7 positions agree with TRBD1. The sample was unsorted PBMCs, taken 2.9 years after starting antiretroviral therapy. As DNA, the CDR3 is TGTGCCAGCAGCCCCCCAGGGGGAACCCAGTACTTC. It encodes CASSPPGGTQYF.